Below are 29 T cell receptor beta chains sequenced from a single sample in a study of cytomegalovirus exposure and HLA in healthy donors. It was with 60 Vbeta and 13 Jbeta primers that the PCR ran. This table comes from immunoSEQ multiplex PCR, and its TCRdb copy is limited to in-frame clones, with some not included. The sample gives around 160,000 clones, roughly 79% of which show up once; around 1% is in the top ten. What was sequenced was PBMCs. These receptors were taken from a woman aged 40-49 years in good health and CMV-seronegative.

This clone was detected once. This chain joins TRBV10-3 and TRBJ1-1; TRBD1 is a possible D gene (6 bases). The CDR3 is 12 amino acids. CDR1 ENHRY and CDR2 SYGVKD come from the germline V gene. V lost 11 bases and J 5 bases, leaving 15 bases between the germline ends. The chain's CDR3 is CAVQGMRTEAFF. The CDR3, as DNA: TGTGCCGTACAGGGAATGCGGACTGAAGCTTTCTTT.

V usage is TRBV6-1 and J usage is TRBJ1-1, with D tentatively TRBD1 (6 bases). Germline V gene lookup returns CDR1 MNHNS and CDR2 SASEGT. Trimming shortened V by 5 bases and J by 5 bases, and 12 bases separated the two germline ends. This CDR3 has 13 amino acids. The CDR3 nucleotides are TGTGCCAGCAGTAAACAGGGTTGGACTGAAGCTTTCTTT. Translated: CASSKQGWTEAFF.

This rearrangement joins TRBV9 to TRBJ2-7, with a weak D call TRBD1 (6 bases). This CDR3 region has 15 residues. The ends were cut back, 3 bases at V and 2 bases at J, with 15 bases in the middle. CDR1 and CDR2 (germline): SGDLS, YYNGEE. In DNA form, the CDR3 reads TGTGCCAGCAGCGCCCGGGACACAGGAACCTACGAGCAGTACTTC. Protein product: CASSARDTGTYEQYF.

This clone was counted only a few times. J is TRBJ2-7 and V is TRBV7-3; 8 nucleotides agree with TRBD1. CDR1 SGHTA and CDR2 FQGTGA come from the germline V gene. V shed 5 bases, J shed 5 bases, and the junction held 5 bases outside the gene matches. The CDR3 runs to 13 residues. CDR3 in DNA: TGTGCCAGCAGCCCGACAGGGGTTGACGAGCAGTACTTC. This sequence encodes CASSPTGVDEQYF.

The CDR3 region has the DNA TGCAGCGGAGCCGATACAGGGATCGCCGGGGAGCTGTTTTTT. Protein: CSGADTGIAGELFF. The rearrangement joins TRBV29-1 to TRBJ2-2; D might be TRBD1 (6 bases). The V and J ends lost 7 bases and 6 bases respectively, with 18 bases between them. Germline CDR1 is SQVTM and CDR2 is ANQGSEA. This CDR3 has 14 amino acids.

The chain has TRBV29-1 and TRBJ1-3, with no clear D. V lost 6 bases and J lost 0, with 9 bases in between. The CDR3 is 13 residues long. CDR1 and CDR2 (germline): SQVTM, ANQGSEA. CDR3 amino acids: CSVLKSSGNTIYF. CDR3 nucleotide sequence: TGCAGCGTCCTCAAGAGCTCTGGAAACACCATATATTTT.

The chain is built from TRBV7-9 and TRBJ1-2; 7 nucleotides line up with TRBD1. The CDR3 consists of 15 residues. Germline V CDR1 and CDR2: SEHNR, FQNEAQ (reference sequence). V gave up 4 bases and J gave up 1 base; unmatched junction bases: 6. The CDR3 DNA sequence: TGTGCCAGCAGCTCCTCCGGGACAGTTAACTATGGCTACACCTTC. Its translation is CASSSSGTVNYGYTF. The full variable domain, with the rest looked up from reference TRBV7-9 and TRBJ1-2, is DTGVSQNPRHKITKRGQNVTFRCDPISEHNRLYWYRQTLGQGPEFLTYFQNEAQLEKSRLLSDRFSAERPKGSFSTLEIQRTEQGDSAMYLCASSSSGTVNYGYTFGSGTRLTVV.

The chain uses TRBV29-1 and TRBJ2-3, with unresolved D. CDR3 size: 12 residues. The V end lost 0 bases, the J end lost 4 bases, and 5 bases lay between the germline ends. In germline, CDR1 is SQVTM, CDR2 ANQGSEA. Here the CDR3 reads CSVEDPADTQYF. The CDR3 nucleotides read TGCAGCGTTGAAGATCCTGCAGATACGCAGTATTTT.

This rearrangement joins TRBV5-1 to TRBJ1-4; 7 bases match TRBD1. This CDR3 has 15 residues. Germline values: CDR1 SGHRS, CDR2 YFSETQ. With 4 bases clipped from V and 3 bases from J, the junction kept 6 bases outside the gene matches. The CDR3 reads CASSLSGTANEKLFF. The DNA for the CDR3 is TGCGCCAGCAGCCTATCCGGGACAGCTAATGAAAAACTGTTTTTT. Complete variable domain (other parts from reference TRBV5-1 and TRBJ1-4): KAGVTQTPRYLIKTRGQQVTLSCSPISGHRSVSWYQQTPGQGLQFLFEYFSETQRNKGNFPGRFSGRQFSNSRSEMNVSTLELGDSALYLCASSLSGTANEKLFFGSGTQLSVL.

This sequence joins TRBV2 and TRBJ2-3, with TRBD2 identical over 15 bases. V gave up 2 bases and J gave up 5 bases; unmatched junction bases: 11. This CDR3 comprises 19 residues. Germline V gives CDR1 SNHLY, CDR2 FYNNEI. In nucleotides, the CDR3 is TGTGCCAGCAGTGAAACCCCCCCGGGACTAGCGGGAGGAGAAGATACGCAGTATTTT. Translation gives CASSETPPGLAGGEDTQYF.

The CDR3 protein is CASSPDGGSYNEQFF. CDR3 nucleotide sequence: TGTGCCAGCAGTCCCGACGGGGGCTCCTACAATGAGCAGTTCTTC. V gene TRBV7-2 combines with J gene TRBJ2-1, with D tentatively TRBD2 (6 bases). This CDR3 region has 15 residues. CDR1 and CDR2 from the germline V gene are SGHTA and FQGNSA. V was clipped by 6 bases and J by 0 bases, with 12 bases between them.

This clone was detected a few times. The CDR3 spells CASSRQEPYEQYF. The CDR3, as DNA: TGTGCCAGCAGTAGACAGGAACCCTACGAGCAGTACTTC. The genes are TRBV7-2 and TRBJ2-7; a weak D match, TRBD1 (6 bases). The germline CDR1 and CDR2 sequences are SGHTA and FQGNSA. Trimming left V 6 bases short and J 2 bases short, with 11 bases between. The CDR3 spans 13 residues.

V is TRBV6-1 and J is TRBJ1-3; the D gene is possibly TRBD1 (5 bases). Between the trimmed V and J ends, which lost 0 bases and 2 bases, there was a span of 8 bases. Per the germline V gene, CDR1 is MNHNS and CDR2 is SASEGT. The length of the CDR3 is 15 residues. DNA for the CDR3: TGTGCCAGCAGTGAAGCTCAGGGCGCTGGAAACACCATATATTTT. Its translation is CASSEAQGAGNTIYF.

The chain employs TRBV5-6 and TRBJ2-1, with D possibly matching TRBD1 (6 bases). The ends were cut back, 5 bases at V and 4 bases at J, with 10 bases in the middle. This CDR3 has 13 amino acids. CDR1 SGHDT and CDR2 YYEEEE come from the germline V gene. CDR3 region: CASSYGQYNEQFF. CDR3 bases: TGTGCCAGCAGTTACGGACAGTACAATGAGCAGTTCTTC.

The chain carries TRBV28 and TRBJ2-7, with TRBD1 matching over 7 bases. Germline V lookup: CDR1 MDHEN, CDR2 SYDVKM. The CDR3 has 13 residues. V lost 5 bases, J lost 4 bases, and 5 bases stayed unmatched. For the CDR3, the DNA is TGTGCCAGCAGTATAACAGGGGAATACGAGCAGTACTTC. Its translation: CASSITGEYEQYF.

The CDR3 DNA reads as TGTGCCAGCAGCCTGACAGGGGGACAGGGTCTACCCTATGGCTACACCTTC. Its translation is CASSLTGGQGLPYGYTF. The genes are TRBV7-9 and TRBJ1-2; 9 bases fit TRBD1. J gave up 4 bases and V 5 bases, and 14 bases lay outside the gene matches. CDR1 is SEHNR, CDR2 FQNEAQ, per germline (reference sequence). The CDR3 is 17 amino acids.

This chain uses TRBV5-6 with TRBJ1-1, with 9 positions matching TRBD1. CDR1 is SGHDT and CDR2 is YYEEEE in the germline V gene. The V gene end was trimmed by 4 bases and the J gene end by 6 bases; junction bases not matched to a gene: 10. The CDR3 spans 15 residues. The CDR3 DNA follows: TGTGCCAGCAGCCCTGACAGGGGGGCGAGAGCTGAAGCTTTCTTT. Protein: CASSPDRGARAEAFF.

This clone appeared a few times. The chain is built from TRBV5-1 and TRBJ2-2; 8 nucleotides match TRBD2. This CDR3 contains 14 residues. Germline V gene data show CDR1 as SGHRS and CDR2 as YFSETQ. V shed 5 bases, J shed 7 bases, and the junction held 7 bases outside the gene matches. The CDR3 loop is CASSSGLVGGELFF. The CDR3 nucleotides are TGCGCCAGCAGTTCGGGACTAGTGGGCGGGGAGCTGTTTTTT.

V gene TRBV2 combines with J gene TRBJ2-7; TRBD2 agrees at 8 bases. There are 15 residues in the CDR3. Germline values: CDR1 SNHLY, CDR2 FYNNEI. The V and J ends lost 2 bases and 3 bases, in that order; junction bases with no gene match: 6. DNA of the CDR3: TGTGCCAGCAGTGAACACCCAGCGGGAGACTACGAGCAGTACTTC. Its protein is CASSEHPAGDYEQYF.

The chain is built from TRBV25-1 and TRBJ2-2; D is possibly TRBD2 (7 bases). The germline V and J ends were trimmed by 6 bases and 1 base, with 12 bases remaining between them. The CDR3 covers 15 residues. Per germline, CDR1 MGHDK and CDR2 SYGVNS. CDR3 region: CASRGGGQNTGELFF. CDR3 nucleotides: TGTGCCAGCAGAGGGGGGGGGCAGAACACCGGGGAGCTGTTTTTT.

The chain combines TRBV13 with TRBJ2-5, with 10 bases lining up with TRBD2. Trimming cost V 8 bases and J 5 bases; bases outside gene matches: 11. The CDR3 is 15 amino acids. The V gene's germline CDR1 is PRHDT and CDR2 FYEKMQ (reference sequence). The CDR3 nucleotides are TGTGCCAGCGGACCAGCTAGCGGGAGTTCTGAGACCCAGTACTTC. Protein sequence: CASGPASGSSETQYF.

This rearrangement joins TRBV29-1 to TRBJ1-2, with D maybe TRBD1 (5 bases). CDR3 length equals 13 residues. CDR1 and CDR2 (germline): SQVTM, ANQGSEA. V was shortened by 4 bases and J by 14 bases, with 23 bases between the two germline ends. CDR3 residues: CSVGDRGLRSTTF. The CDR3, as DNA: TGCAGCGTTGGGGATCGGGGACTTCGAAGTACGACCTTC.

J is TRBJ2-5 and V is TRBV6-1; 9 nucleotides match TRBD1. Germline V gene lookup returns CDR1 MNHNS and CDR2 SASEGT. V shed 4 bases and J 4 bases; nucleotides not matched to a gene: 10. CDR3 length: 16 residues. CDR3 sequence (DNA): TGTGCCAGCAGTGTCCGGGACAGGGCTGTGTCAGAGACCCAGTACTTC. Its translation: CASSVRDRAVSETQYF.

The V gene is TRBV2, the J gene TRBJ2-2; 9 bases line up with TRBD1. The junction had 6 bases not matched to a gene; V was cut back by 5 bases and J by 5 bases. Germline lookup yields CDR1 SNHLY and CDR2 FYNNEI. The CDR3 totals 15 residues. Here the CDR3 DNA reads TGTGCCAGCAGTCCTGGACAGGGGCCGACCGGGGAGCTGTTTTTT. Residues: CASSPGQGPTGELFF. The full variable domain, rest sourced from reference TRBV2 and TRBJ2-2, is EPEVTQTPSHQVTQMGQEVILRCVPISNHLYFYWYRQILGQKVEFLVSFYNNEISEKSEIFDDQFSVERPDGSNFTLKIRSTKLEDSAMYFCASSPGQGPTGELFFGEGSRLTVL.

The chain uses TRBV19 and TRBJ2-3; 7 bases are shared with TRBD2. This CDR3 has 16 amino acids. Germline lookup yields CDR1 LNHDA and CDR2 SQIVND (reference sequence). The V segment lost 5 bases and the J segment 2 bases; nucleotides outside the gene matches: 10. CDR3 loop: CASSLHAGAATDTQYF. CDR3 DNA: TGTGCCAGTAGTTTGCACGCGGGAGCCGCCACAGATACGCAGTATTTT.

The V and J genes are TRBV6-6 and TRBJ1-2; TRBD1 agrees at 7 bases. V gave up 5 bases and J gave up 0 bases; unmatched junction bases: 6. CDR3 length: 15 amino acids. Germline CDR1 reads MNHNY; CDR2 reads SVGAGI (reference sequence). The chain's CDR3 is CASSNRGTANYGYTF. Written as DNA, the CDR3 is TGTGCCAGCAGTAACAGGGGAACGGCTAACTATGGCTACACCTTC.

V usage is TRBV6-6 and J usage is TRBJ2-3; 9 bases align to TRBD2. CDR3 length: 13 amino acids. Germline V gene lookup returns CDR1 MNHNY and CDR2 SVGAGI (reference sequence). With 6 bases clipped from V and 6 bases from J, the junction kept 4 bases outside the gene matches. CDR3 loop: CASRWTSADTQYF. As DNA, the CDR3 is TGTGCCAGCAGATGGACTAGCGCCGATACGCAGTATTTT.

The CDR3 protein is CASSLGLDTGELFF. The CDR3 DNA follows: TGTGCCAGCAGCCTGGGACTCGACACCGGGGAGCTGTTTTTT. V usage is TRBV4-2 and J usage is TRBJ2-2; tentative D call: TRBD2 (6 bases). V was shortened by 4 bases and J by 3 bases, with 9 bases between the two germline ends. The CDR3 covers 14 residues. The germline V gene encodes CDR1 LGHNA and CDR2 YNFKEQ.

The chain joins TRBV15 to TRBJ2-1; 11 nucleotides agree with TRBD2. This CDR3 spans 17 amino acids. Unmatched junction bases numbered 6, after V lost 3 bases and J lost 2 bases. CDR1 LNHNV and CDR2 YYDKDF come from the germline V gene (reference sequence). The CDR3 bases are TGTGCCACCAGCAGGATTAGCGGGAGGGCTGCCTACAATGAGCAGTTCTTC. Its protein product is CATSRISGRAAYNEQFF.